The 31 T cell receptor beta chains below come from one sample, sequenced in a study of CD8 T cells in Susac syndrome. It was with random hexamers that roughly 0.45 to 1 ug RNA was reverse transcribed. TCRdb re-called the immunoSEQ multiplex PCR reads with MiXCR, one entry per CDR3 protein. Among around 230,000 distinct CDR3 sequences listed, 95% were seen once. The sequenced sample was CD4+ T cells from PBMCs. Every receptor here comes from a human donor with multiple sclerosis.

This clonotype came up a few times. The chain combines TRBV3-1 with TRBJ2-5; D gene ambiguous. CDR3 length equals 11 residues. V was trimmed by 2 bases and J by 4 bases, leaving 2 bases between them. CDR1 LGHDT and CDR2 YNNKEL come from the germline V gene (reference sequence). CDR3 loop: CASSQRETQYF. The CDR3 DNA is TGTGCCAGCAGCCAACGAGAGACCCAGTACTTC.

The chain has TRBV14 and TRBJ2-3; the match to TRBD2 covers 14 bases. This CDR3 is 16 amino acids long. CDR1 is SGHDN and CDR2 is FVKESK in the germline V gene. The ends lost 3 bases at V and 6 bases at J; junction bases unmatched: 5. The CDR3 DNA follows: TGTGCCAGCAGCCATGGACTAGCGGGGGGCTACGATACGCAGTATTTT. This gives the protein CASSHGLAGGYDTQYF.

The chain has TRBV9 and TRBJ2-5; 7 nucleotides match TRBD2. The CDR3 extends over 16 amino acids. In germline, CDR1 is SGDLS, CDR2 YYNGEE. J lost 1 base, V lost 3 bases, and 9 bases had no gene match. The DNA for the CDR3 is TGTGCCAGCAGCGGCCGGATAGCGGGTTCCCAAGAGACCCAGTACTTC. The encoded protein is CASSGRIAGSQETQYF. The full variable domain, rest sourced from reference TRBV9 and TRBJ2-5, is DSGVTQTPKHLITATGQRVTLRCSPRSGDLSVYWYQQSLDQGLQFLIQYYNGEERAKGNILERFSAQQFPDLHSELNLSSLELGDSALYFCASSGRIAGSQETQYFGPGTRLLVL.

There are a few counts of this clonotype. The chain combines TRBV27 with TRBJ2-5; TRBD2 might be the D (5 bases). Trimming cost V 3 bases and J 4 bases, with 6 bases left between them. Germline CDR1 and CDR2: MNHEY and SMNVEV (reference sequence). There are 12 residues in the CDR3. CDR3 protein: CASSFRGETQYF. CDR3 sequence (DNA): TGTGCCAGCAGTTTTCGGGGAGAGACCCAGTACTTC.

The chain joins TRBV7-2 to TRBJ2-1; possibly TRBD2 for D (5 bases). The CDR3 totals 13 residues. CDR1 and CDR2 (germline): SGHTA, FQGNSA. V was cut by 0 bases and J by 7 bases, with 7 bases left in between. This CDR3 is CASSLASGNEQFF. The CDR3 region has the DNA TGTGCCAGCAGCTTAGCGTCGGGGAATGAGCAGTTCTTC. Looking up the rest from reference TRBV7-2 and TRBJ2-1 gives the full variable domain: GAGVSQSPSNKVTEKGKDVELRCDPISGHTALYWYRQSLGQGLEFLIYFQGNSAPDKSGLPSDRFSAERTGGSVSTLTIQRTQQEDSAVYLCASSLASGNEQFFGPGTRLTVL.

The chain carries TRBV13 and TRBJ2-3; D possibly matches TRBD1 or TRBD2 (6 bases each). This CDR3 spans 15 amino acids. Trimming shortened V by 2 bases and J by 2 bases, and 11 bases separated the two germline ends. Germline V gene sequence: CDR1 PRHDT, CDR2 FYEKMQ (reference sequence). In DNA, the CDR3 is TGTGCCAGCAGCTTATTTGGGGGGCACACAGATACGCAGTATTTT. It specifies CASSLFGGHTDTQYF.

The chain links TRBV20-1 to TRBJ1-1, with no clear D. V lost 0 bases and J lost 6, with 14 bases in between. The CDR3 is 14 amino acids. In germline, CDR1 is DFQATT, CDR2 SNEGSKA (reference sequence). The CDR3 sequence is CSARDVGGSAEAFF. The CDR3 DNA reads TGCAGTGCTAGAGATGTAGGAGGGAGCGCTGAAGCTTTCTTT.

This chain uses TRBV30 with TRBJ2-3; weak D call: TRBD1 (6 bases). The ends were cut back, 3 bases at V and 6 bases at J, with 16 bases in the middle. The CDR3 totals 14 residues. Germline CDR1 and CDR2: GTSNPN and SVGIG (reference sequence). The CDR3 loop reads CAWRAGQGWDTQYF. CDR3 sequence (DNA): TGTGCCTGGAGGGCCGGGCAGGGGTGGGATACGCAGTATTTT. The full variable domain, with the rest looked up from reference TRBV30 and TRBJ2-3, is SQTIHQWPATLVQPVGSPLSLECTVEGTSNPNLYWYRQAAGRGLQLLFYSVGIGQISSEVPQNLSASRPQDRQFILSSKKLLLSDSGFYLCAWRAGQGWDTQYFGPGTRLTVL.

The chain links TRBV6-6 to TRBJ1-2, with 8 bases lining up with TRBD1. Germline V gives CDR1 MNHNY, CDR2 SVGAGI (reference sequence). The length of the CDR3 is 12 residues. The trim removed 7 bases at V and 7 bases at J, leaving 5 bases unmatched. DNA for the CDR3: TGTGCCAGCACGACAGGGGAAGGTGGCTACACCTTC. Protein sequence: CASTTGEGGYTF.

V is TRBV5-1 and J is TRBJ1-4; no firm D call. The germline V and J ends were trimmed by 1 base and 6 bases, with 7 bases remaining between them. The CDR3 spans 13 residues. Germline assignment: CDR1 SGHRS and CDR2 YFSETQ. The CDR3: CASSLRGDEKLFF. CDR3 sequence (DNA): TGCGCCAGCAGCTTGCGCGGAGATGAAAAACTGTTTTTT.

The CDR3 loop is CAWSVQWSDTQYF. In nucleotides, the CDR3 is TGTGCCTGGAGTGTACAATGGAGTGATACGCAGTATTTT. This sequence joins TRBV30 and TRBJ2-3, with D unclear. The CDR3 totals 13 residues. From germline, CDR1 is GTSNPN and CDR2 SVGIG (reference sequence). With 0 bases removed from V and 6 bases from J, the gap between germline ends came to 10 bases.

The chain links TRBV27 to TRBJ1-1; D remains unclear. This CDR3 has 17 amino acids. The V end lost 5 bases, the J end lost 2 bases, and 21 bases lay between the germline ends. The germline V gene encodes CDR1 MNHEY and CDR2 SMNVEV (reference sequence). CDR3 amino acids: CASSERPAWTYNTEAFF. CDR3 bases: TGTGCCAGCAGTGAGAGACCTGCGTGGACTTATAACACTGAAGCTTTCTTT.

The chain carries TRBV7-9 and TRBJ2-7, with D unclear. Trimming stripped 5 bases from V and 4 bases from J, with 12 bases between. Germline lookup yields CDR1 SEHNR and CDR2 FQNEAQ (reference sequence). CDR3 size: 13 residues. This CDR3 is CASSNQAEYEQYF. CDR3 coding DNA: TGTGCCAGCAGCAACCAGGCGGAGTACGAGCAGTACTTC.

V usage is TRBV29-1 and J usage is TRBJ2-5; either TRBD1 or TRBD2 may fit D (5 bases each). The germline CDR1 and CDR2 sequences are SQVTM and ANQGSEA. The CDR3 has 13 amino acids. V was clipped by 1 base and J by 8 bases, with 14 bases between them. CDR3 in DNA: TGCAGCGTTGAAGGTTGGGACGGCGCAACCCAGTACTTC. This sequence encodes CSVEGWDGATQYF. Full variable domain (outside the CDR3, taken from reference TRBV29-1 and TRBJ2-5): SAVISQKPSRDICQRGTSLTIQCQVDSQVTMMFWYRQQPGQSLTLIATANQGSEATYESGFVIDKFPISRPNLTFSTLTVSNMSPEDSSIYLCSVEGWDGATQYFGPGTRLLVL.

The chain links TRBV29-1 to TRBJ1-1; D gene unclear. The CDR3 is 11 residues long. Germline CDR1 is SQVTM and CDR2 is ANQGSEA. Trimming removed 5 bases from V and 8 bases from J, with 12 bases in between. The CDR3 region is CSVRGSFEAFF. The CDR3 DNA reads TGCAGCGTTCGGGGAAGCTTCGAAGCTTTCTTT.

This chain connects TRBV9 to TRBJ2-7; 7 positions agree with TRBD2. With V trimmed by 3 bases and J by 0 bases, 6 bases remained unmatched. Germline V gives CDR1 SGDLS, CDR2 YYNGEE. CDR3 length: 15 amino acids. This CDR3 is CASSARSGASYEQYF. The DNA of the CDR3 is TGTGCCAGCAGCGCCCGCAGCGGGGCCTCCTACGAGCAGTACTTC.

The chain is built from TRBV27 and TRBJ2-5; 10 bases match TRBD1. The germline gives CDR1 MNHEY, CDR2 SMNVEV (reference sequence). With V trimmed by 6 bases and J by 5 bases, 6 bases remained unmatched. The length of the CDR3 is 14 residues. The CDR3 region has the DNA TGTGCCAGCAGAGTGGGACAGGGGATGGAGACCCAGTACTTC. Encoded protein: CASRVGQGMETQYF.

This chain uses TRBV29-1 with TRBJ2-1; the match to TRBD2 covers 11 bases. The germline V gene encodes CDR1 SQVTM and CDR2 ANQGSEA. V lost 6 bases to trimming and J lost 4 bases; unmatched junction nucleotides: 8. The CDR3 totals 15 residues. The CDR3 nucleotides are TGCAGCGTGGCTCCCCGACTAGCGGGATACAATGAGCAGTTCTTC. Residues: CSVAPRLAGYNEQFF.

This clonotype has only one observation. This chain connects TRBV3-1 to TRBJ2-2, with 10 bases aligning to TRBD1. This CDR3 has 16 residues. V trimming: 5 bases; J trimming: 5 bases; junction bases outside the gene matches: 8. Germline V gives CDR1 LGHDT, CDR2 YNNKEL (reference sequence). CDR3 bases: TGTGCCAGCAGCAGAGACAGGGGGCTAGAAACCGGGGAGCTGTTTTTT. Translated, it gives CASSRDRGLETGELFF. Variable domain in full (rest from reference TRBV3-1 and TRBJ2-2): DTAVSQTPKYLVTQMGNDKSIKCEQNLGHDTMYWYKQDSKKFLKIMFSYNNKELIINETVPNRFSPKSPDKAHLNLHINSLELGDSAVYFCASSRDRGLETGELFFGEGSRLTVL.

The chain carries TRBV5-1 and TRBJ2-7, with TRBD1 matching over 9 bases. This CDR3 contains 15 residues. With V trimmed by 0 bases and J by 2 bases, 3 bases remained unmatched. Germline CDR1 and CDR2: SGHRS and YFSETQ. CDR3 region: CASSLATGGAYEQYF. Written as DNA, the CDR3 is TGCGCCAGCAGCTTGGCGACAGGGGGGGCCTACGAGCAGTACTTC.

CDR3 DNA: TGCAGTGCCATACAACGGGCGGGGGCTTCCTACAATGAGCAGTTCTTC. Protein product: CSAIQRAGASYNEQFF. The V call is TRBV20-1, the J call TRBJ2-1; possible D gene TRBD2, 7 bases. CDR1 is DFQATT, CDR2 SNEGSKA, per germline (reference sequence). There are 16 residues in the CDR3. The V end was cut by 6 bases, the J end by 1 base, with 19 bases between.

The chain links TRBV3-1 to TRBJ2-3; D perhaps matches TRBD1 (6 bases). The ends were cut back, 0 bases at V and 0 bases at J, with 13 bases in the middle. This CDR3 comprises 17 residues. CDR1 is LGHDT, CDR2 YNNKEL, per germline (reference sequence). The CDR3 nucleotides read TGTGCCAGCAGCCAAGATCTCCTTGGACAGAGCACAGATACGCAGTATTTT. It encodes CASSQDLLGQSTDTQYF.

V usage is TRBV7-9 and J usage is TRBJ2-7; 7 positions agree with TRBD1. The germline V gene has CDR1 SEHNR and CDR2 FQNEAQ (reference sequence). The CDR3 covers 13 residues. The junction had 10 bases not matched to a gene; V was cut back by 8 bases and J by 6 bases. The CDR3 DNA sequence: TGTGCCAGCCAAAGACAGGGAAAGACCGAGCAGTACTTC. Protein: CASQRQGKTEQYF.

This clonotype was detected once. This chain connects TRBV19 to TRBJ1-2, with D possibly matching TRBD1 (5 bases). Germline V gene lookup returns CDR1 LNHDA and CDR2 SQIVND (reference sequence). V lost 5 bases, J lost 2 bases, and 9 bases lay in between. The CDR3 is made up of 13 amino acids. As DNA, the CDR3 is TGTGCCAGTAGTGGGGCAAGCAACTATGGCTACACCTTC. Its translation: CASSGASNYGYTF.

The CDR3 region has the DNA TGTGCCAGCAGTCGGGACAGGGTGAGGGGCTACGAGCAGTACTTC. It encodes CASSRDRVRGYEQYF. J is TRBJ2-7 and V is TRBV28; 9 bases agree with TRBD1. The length of the CDR3 is 15 residues. CDR1 and CDR2 from the germline V gene are MDHEN and SYDVKM. Trimming cost V 5 bases and J 3 bases; bases outside gene matches: 8.

The chain couples TRBV7-9 to TRBJ1-1; D call uncertain. CDR3 length equals 12 residues. Germline CDR1 reads SEHNR; CDR2 reads FQNEAQ (reference sequence). V gave up 2 bases and J gave up 4 bases, with 5 bases separating them. CDR3 in amino acids: CASSLFTTEAFF. DNA for the CDR3: TGTGCCAGCAGCTTATTTACCACTGAAGCTTTCTTT.

J is TRBJ1-2 and V is TRBV20-1, with 7 bases matching TRBD1. This CDR3 is 13 amino acids long. Losses at the gene ends were 4 bases for V and 4 bases for J; bases not matched to a gene: 6. Germline CDR1 reads DFQATT; CDR2 reads SNEGSKA (reference sequence). The CDR3 sequence: CSATTGLIYGYTF. CDR3 nucleotide sequence: TGCAGTGCTACGACAGGGTTAATCTATGGCTACACCTTC.

The chain combines TRBV6-6 with TRBJ2-5, with 8 bases lining up with TRBD2. CDR3 length equals 16 residues. CDR1 MNHNY and CDR2 SVGAGI come from the germline V gene (reference sequence). After removal of 7 bases from V and 5 bases from J, the junction contained 15 bases not matched to a gene. CDR3 DNA: TGTGCCAGCACCCCGGGAATAGCGGGGAGGCGGGAGACCCAGTACTTC. Encoded protein: CASTPGIAGRRETQYF.

The rearrangement uses TRBV4-2 and TRBJ2-1; D might be TRBD2 (5 bases). CDR1 LGHNA and CDR2 YNFKEQ come from the germline V gene. V lost 0 bases and J 8 bases, leaving 20 bases between the germline ends. The CDR3 covers 17 residues. CDR3: CASSQDLPPASPHEQFF. The CDR3 nucleotides are TGTGCCAGCAGCCAAGACCTCCCCCCGGCTAGCCCACATGAGCAGTTCTTC.

The V call is TRBV7-2, the J call TRBJ2-3, with TRBD1 identical over 10 bases. CDR3 length equals 15 residues. The V and J ends lost 5 bases and 5 bases, in that order; junction bases with no gene match: 7. Germline V lookup: CDR1 SGHTA, CDR2 FQGNSA. CDR3 nucleotide sequence: TGTGCCAGCAGCCAAACAGACAGGGGGCAAGATACGCAGTATTTT. Translated, it gives CASSQTDRGQDTQYF.

This clonotype is a singleton in its sample. V is TRBV5-4 and J is TRBJ2-1, with TRBD1 matching over 8 bases. V was pared by 0 bases and J by 8 bases, with 1 base of the junction left unmatched. CDR3 length: 13 residues. Germline V gene data show CDR1 as SGHNT and CDR2 as YYREEE (reference sequence). The DNA for the CDR3 is TGTGCCAGCAGCTTGGGACAGGGGTATGAGCAGTTCTTC. Amino acids: CASSLGQGYEQFF.